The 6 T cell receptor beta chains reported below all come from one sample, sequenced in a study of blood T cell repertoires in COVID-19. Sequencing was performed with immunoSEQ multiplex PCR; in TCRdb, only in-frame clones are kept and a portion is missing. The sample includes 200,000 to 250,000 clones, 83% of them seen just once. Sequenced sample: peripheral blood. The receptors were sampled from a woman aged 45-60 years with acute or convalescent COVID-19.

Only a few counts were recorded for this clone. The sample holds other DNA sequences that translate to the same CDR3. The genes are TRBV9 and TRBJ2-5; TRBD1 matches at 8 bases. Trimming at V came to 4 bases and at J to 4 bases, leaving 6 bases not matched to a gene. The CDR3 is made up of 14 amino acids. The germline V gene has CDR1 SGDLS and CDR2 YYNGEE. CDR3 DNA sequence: TGTGCCAGCAGCCCTAGGGACAGGCGAGAGACCCAGTACTTC. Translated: CASSPRDRRETQYF.

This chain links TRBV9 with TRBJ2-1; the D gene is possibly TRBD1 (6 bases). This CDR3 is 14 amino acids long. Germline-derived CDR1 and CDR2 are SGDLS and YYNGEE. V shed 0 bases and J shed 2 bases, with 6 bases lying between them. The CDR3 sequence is CASSVEGAYNEQFF. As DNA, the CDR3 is TGTGCCAGCAGCGTAGAGGGGGCCTACAATGAGCAGTTCTTC.

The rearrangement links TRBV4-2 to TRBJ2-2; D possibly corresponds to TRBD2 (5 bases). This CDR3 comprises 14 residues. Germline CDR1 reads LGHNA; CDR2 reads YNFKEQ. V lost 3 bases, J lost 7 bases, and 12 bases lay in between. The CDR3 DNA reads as TGTGCCAGCAGCCACAGTTTCGGGGACGGGGAGCTGTTTTTT. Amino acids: CASSHSFGDGELFF.

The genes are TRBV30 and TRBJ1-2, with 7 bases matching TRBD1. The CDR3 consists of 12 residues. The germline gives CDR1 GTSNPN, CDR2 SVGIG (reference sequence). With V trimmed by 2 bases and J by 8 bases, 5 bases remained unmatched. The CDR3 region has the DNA TGTGCCTGGAGTATGGGACAGAGGGGCTACACCTTC. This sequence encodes CAWSMGQRGYTF.

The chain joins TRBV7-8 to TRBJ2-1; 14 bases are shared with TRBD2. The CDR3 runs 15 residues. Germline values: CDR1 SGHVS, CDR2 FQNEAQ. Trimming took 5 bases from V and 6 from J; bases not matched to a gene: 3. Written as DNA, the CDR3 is TGTGCCAGCAGCAGAGGACTAGCGGGAGGCAATGAGCAGTTCTTC. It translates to CASSRGLAGGNEQFF.

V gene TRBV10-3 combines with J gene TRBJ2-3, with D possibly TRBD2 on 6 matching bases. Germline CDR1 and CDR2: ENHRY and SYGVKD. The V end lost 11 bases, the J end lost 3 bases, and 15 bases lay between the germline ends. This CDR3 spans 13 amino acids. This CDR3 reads CAVGLEGTDTQYF. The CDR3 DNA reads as TGTGCCGTAGGGCTGGAGGGTACAGATACGCAGTATTTT.